Shown below are 12 T cell receptor beta chains from a single sample sequenced in a study of identifying expanded T cells in peripheral blood. The method was immunoSEQ multiplex PCR; TCRdb's version includes in-frame clones alone and lacks a portion of them. Among 84,000 or so clones listed, 89% were seen once. The sequencing sample was made of blood. The receptor set was obtained from a person aged 18 to 69 in good health.

J is TRBJ2-3 and V is TRBV7-2, with D maybe TRBD2 (6 bases). The CDR3 runs to 13 residues. Germline CDR1 and CDR2: SGHTA and FQGNSA. The ends were cut back, 6 bases at V and 9 bases at J, with 16 bases in the middle. CDR3 DNA sequence: TGTGCCAGCAGTTCCATCGGGGGAGAGACGCAGTATTTT. Amino acids: CASSSIGGETQYF.

The chain has TRBV11-2 and TRBJ2-5, with a possible D match to TRBD2 (6 bases). Trimming took off 1 base at V and 5 bases at J, with 20 bases between the two ends. The germline V gene has CDR1 SGHAT and CDR2 FQNNGV. The CDR3 contains 17 residues. The CDR3 spells CASSLVVAAGPGETQYF. As DNA, the CDR3 is TGTGCCAGCAGCTTAGTAGTGGCGGCGGGGCCGGGGGAGACCCAGTACTTC.

V usage is TRBV5-6 and J usage is TRBJ2-2; D unclear. The germline V gene has CDR1 SGHDT and CDR2 YYEEEE. CDR3 length equals 13 residues. The V and J ends lost 4 bases and 7 bases respectively, with 11 bases between them. The DNA of the CDR3 is TGTGCCAGCAGCCCCTTTGTGGGCGGGGAGCTGTTTTTT. Translating it yields CASSPFVGGELFF.

The genes are TRBV6-5 and TRBJ2-3, with D tentatively TRBD2 (6 bases). Trimming cost V 3 bases and J 2 bases, with 15 bases left between them. CDR1 is MNHEY, CDR2 SVGAGI, per germline. The CDR3 contains 16 residues. CDR3 DNA: TGTGCCAGCAGTTATCGCCCCGGGGGTAACACAGATACGCAGTATTTT. This translates into CASSYRPGGNTDTQYF.

This clone was picked up one time. The chain has TRBV5-6 and TRBJ1-6; D possibly corresponds to TRBD1 (6 bases). The ends were cut back, 3 bases at V and 9 bases at J, with 7 bases in the middle. This CDR3 is 12 amino acids long. Looked up from germline, CDR1 is SGHDT and CDR2 is YYEEEE. This chain's CDR3 is CASSSTGSPLHF. The DNA for the CDR3 is TGTGCCAGCAGCTCGACAGGTTCACCCCTCCACTTT.

V gene TRBV7-2 combines with J gene TRBJ1-5, with TRBD1 as a possible D gene (5 bases). Germline V lookup: CDR1 SGHTA, CDR2 FQGNSA. V gave up 5 bases and J gave up 0 bases, with 11 bases separating them. The CDR3 has 15 residues. In DNA, the CDR3 is TGTGCCAGCAGCCCCAGGGTCAATAGCAATCAGCCCCAGCATTTT. This codes for CASSPRVNSNQPQHF. The variable domain in full, completed from reference TRBV7-2 and TRBJ1-5, reads GAGVSQSPSNKVTEKGKDVELRCDPISGHTALYWYRQSLGQGLEFLIYFQGNSAPDKSGLPSDRFSAERTGGSVSTLTIQRTQQEDSAVYLCASSPRVNSNQPQHFGDGTRLSIL.

The chain has TRBV5-6 and TRBJ2-5; no clear D. The CDR3 sequence is 14 residues long. Trimming took 5 bases from V and 1 from J, leaving 12 bases between them. Germline CDR1 SGHDT, CDR2 YYEEEE. The CDR3 here is CASRQASFQETQYF. The CDR3 coding sequence is TGTGCCAGCAGGCAGGCGTCATTCCAAGAGACCCAGTACTTC.

Concerning this clone: The sample carries other DNA sequences with the same CDR3. The rearrangement uses TRBV5-1 and TRBJ2-3; D unclear. Germline CDR1 and CDR2: SGHRS and YFSETQ. Trimming stripped 0 bases from V and 4 bases from J, with 3 bases between. The CDR3 spans 12 residues. CDR3 DNA sequence: TGCGCCAGCAGCTTGGGATCAGATACGCAGTATTTT. As protein: CASSLGSDTQYF.

The chain has TRBV20-1 and TRBJ2-2; D uncertain. Trimming stripped 0 bases from V and 8 bases from J, with 4 bases between. CDR1 is DFQATT, CDR2 SNEGSKA, per germline (reference sequence). The CDR3 sequence is 11 residues long. CDR3 sequence: CSARDYGELFF. For the CDR3, the DNA is TGCAGTGCTAGAGATTATGGGGAGCTGTTTTTT.

This clone appeared once. V gene TRBV4-3 combines with J gene TRBJ2-3; D is unresolved. Germline V gives CDR1 LGHNA, CDR2 YSLEER. The germline V and J ends were trimmed by 1 base and 4 bases, with 9 bases remaining between them. The CDR3 is made up of 14 amino acids. Here the CDR3 reads CASSQANGPDTQYF. The CDR3 DNA follows: TGCGCCAGCAGCCAAGCGAATGGACCAGATACGCAGTATTTT.

The rearrangement joins TRBV28 to TRBJ1-1; a weak D match, TRBD1 (6 bases). The V gene lost 8 bases and the J gene lost 5 bases, with 21 bases spanning the gap. The CDR3 is made up of 15 amino acids. Germline V gene lookup returns CDR1 MDHEN and CDR2 SYDVKM. The CDR3 DNA is TGTGCCAGCGGGGTACAGGGCACCGGGGGTACTGAAGCTTTCTTT. It translates to CASGVQGTGGTEAFF. The full variable domain, rest sourced from reference TRBV28 and TRBJ1-1, is DVKVTQSSRYLVKRTGEKVFLECVQDMDHENMFWYRQDPGLGLRLIYFSYDVKMKEKGDIPEGYSVSREKKERFSLILESASTNQTSMYLCASGVQGTGGTEAFFGQGTRLTVV.

This chain links TRBV6-1 with TRBJ2-5, with 10 bases that match TRBD2. Per the germline V gene, CDR1 is MNHNS and CDR2 is SASEGT. V trimming: 4 bases; J trimming: 5 bases; junction bases outside the gene matches: 10. The CDR3 is 16 residues long. The CDR3 is CASSVQPGLAMETQYF. The DNA for the CDR3 is TGTGCCAGCAGTGTCCAACCGGGACTAGCGATGGAGACCCAGTACTTC.